Presented here are 10 T cell receptor beta chains from one specimen sequenced in a study of OX40 agonist ivuxolimab in advanced cancers. Data came from immunoSEQ multiplex PCR; TCRdb stores just in-frame clones and leaves some out. There are tens of thousands of clones in the sample; around 89% occur only once, and 13% lies in the top ten. The sequences come from CD4+ or CD8+ T cells sorted from blood, collected in a trial of the OX40 agonist ivuxolimab. All receptors come from an adult with an advanced solid tumor such as melanoma, head and neck, liver or kidney cancer.

The chain links TRBV4-2 to TRBJ1-5, with D possibly matching TRBD1 (6 bases). V was cut by 5 bases and J by 6 bases, with 23 bases left in between. CDR1 is LGHNA and CDR2 is YNFKEQ in the germline V gene. CDR3 size: 17 residues. CDR3 region: CASSYKQGPARSQPQHF. CDR3 in DNA: TGTGCCAGCAGCTATAAACAGGGCCCCGCGCGGAGTCAGCCCCAGCATTTT.

The V gene is TRBV27, the J gene TRBJ2-3, with D possibly being TRBD1 or TRBD2 (5 bases each). Germline CDR1 and CDR2: MNHEY and SMNVEV (reference sequence). V lost 6 bases to trimming and J lost 0 bases, with 16 bases between them. CDR3 length: 16 residues. The CDR3 protein is CASSREGWASTDTQYF. The CDR3 coding sequence is TGTGCCAGCAGCCGTGAGGGGTGGGCTAGCACAGATACGCAGTATTTT.

The chain links TRBV27 to TRBJ2-5; D is perhaps TRBD1 or TRBD2 (6 bases each). Trimming removed 3 bases from V and 5 bases from J, with 16 bases in between. The germline V gene encodes CDR1 MNHEY and CDR2 SMNVEV (reference sequence). The CDR3 covers 15 residues. DNA of the CDR3: TGTGCCAGCAGTTTTTTCCATCAGGGGAGGGAGACCCAGTACTTC. This translates into CASSFFHQGRETQYF.

The chain employs TRBV5-2 and TRBJ2-1; the table's D gene call, TRBD2, was not cross checked with the DNA. TRBV5-2 is a known pseudogene. CDR3 length equals 17 residues. The CDR3 loop is CASSLVTLITTHNEQFF. The CDR3 DNA reads as TGTGCCAGCAGCTTGGTTACACTTATTACTACCCACAATGAGCAGTTCTTC.

The V gene is TRBV5-6, the J gene TRBJ2-7, with unresolved D. V gave up 1 base and J gave up 4 bases, with 9 bases separating them. The germline V gene has CDR1 SGHDT and CDR2 YYEEEE. The CDR3 spans 13 residues. The CDR3 nucleotides are TGTGCCAGCAGCTTGTTATCCGGGTACGAGCAGTACTTC. Its translation is CASSLLSGYEQYF.

The CDR3 loop reads CASSQEGNSGANVLTF. The CDR3 DNA reads TGTGCCAGCAGCCAAGAGGGCAACTCTGGGGCCAACGTCCTGACTTTC. The V call is TRBV4-2, the J call TRBJ2-6; D remains unclear. Trimming stripped 0 bases from V and 0 bases from J, with 6 bases between. Germline V gene data show CDR1 as LGHNA and CDR2 as YNFKEQ. The CDR3 totals 16 residues.

This sequence joins TRBV27 and TRBJ2-3; D gene unclear. The ends were cut back, 6 bases at V and 5 bases at J, with 12 bases in the middle. Germline assignment: CDR1 MNHEY and CDR2 SMNVEV (reference sequence). This CDR3 region has 13 residues. The CDR3 DNA follows: TGTGCCAGCAGCCGCGCGAGGTTAGATACGCAGTATTTT. As protein: CASSRARLDTQYF.

The genes are TRBV7-2 and TRBJ2-3; 9 nucleotides agree with TRBD2. Per the germline V gene, CDR1 is SGHTA and CDR2 is FQGNSA. The CDR3 sequence is 18 residues long. V was pared by 1 base and J by 0 bases, with 8 bases of the junction left unmatched. CDR3 sequence reads: CASSLVLSSGVSTDTQYF. The CDR3 region has the DNA TGTGCCAGCAGCTTAGTTTTGTCTAGCGGGGTTAGCACAGATACGCAGTATTTT.

By frequency in the sample, this clone is medium-sized. The V and J genes are TRBV7-3 and TRBJ2-1, with a possible D match to TRBD2 (5 bases). Deletions cut 4 bases from V and 9 bases from J, with 19 bases between. This CDR3 is 15 amino acids long. Germline V gene lookup returns CDR1 SGHTA and CDR2 FQGTGA. CDR3 coding DNA: TGTGCCAGCAGCTCCGAGGAGGAGTTTGGGAGTGAGCAGTTCTTC. Protein: CASSSEEEFGSEQFF.

The chain joins TRBV11-1 to TRBJ1-1, with 8 bases fitting TRBD1. CDR3 length equals 13 residues. CDR1 and CDR2 from the germline V gene are SGHAT and FQDESV (reference sequence). The J segment lost 7 bases and the V segment lost 3 bases, leaving 4 bases of the junction unmatched. The CDR3 loop is CASSFGQGDEAFF. For the CDR3, the DNA is TGTGCCAGCAGCTTTGGACAGGGCGATGAAGCTTTCTTT.